This T cell receptor beta chain derives from a study of cytomegalovirus exposure and HLA in healthy donors. To note about this clone: Its antigen remains unidentified.

PCR involved 60 Vbeta and 13 Jbeta primers. Profiled with immunoSEQ multiplex PCR; TCRdb holds only in-frame clones, not every one. The sample records over 200,000 clones, around 80% being singletons. Study results and limitations: Indistinguishability led to the exclusion of some V segments, TRBV6-2 and TRBV6-3 included.

The CDR3 covers 14 residues. Germline values: CDR1 SGDLS, CDR2 YYNGEE. Unmatched junction bases numbered 6, after V lost 5 bases and J lost 4 bases. Sequencing was carried out using PBMCs. The rearrangement joins TRBV9 to TRBJ1-1, with 9 nucleotides matching TRBD1. This TCR derives from a woman aged 60 to 75 in good health and CMV-seropositive. The CDR3 DNA is TGTGCCAGCAGAGAAGGGACAGGGACCACTGAAGCTTTCTTT. Amino acid sequence: CASREGTGTTEAFF. The whole variable domain, remainder taken from reference TRBV9 and TRBJ1-1, is DSGVTQTPKHLITATGQRVTLRCSPRSGDLSVYWYQQSLDQGLQFLIQYYNGEERAKGNILERFSAQQFPDLHSELNLSSLELGDSALYFCASREGTGTTEAFFGQGTRLTVV.